Listed here are 4 T cell receptor beta chains from one sample, sequenced in a study of OX40 agonist ivuxolimab in advanced cancers. Repertoires were generated with immunoSEQ multiplex PCR, while TCRdb's copy carries only in-frame clones and drops some. The sample shows under 100,000 clones, about 90% of them seen only once. Here the sequenced sample was CD4+ or CD8+ T cells sorted from blood, taken in a trial of the OX40 agonist ivuxolimab. The source is an adult with an advanced solid tumor such as melanoma, head and neck, liver or kidney cancer.

This clone appeared once. The chain couples TRBV19 to TRBJ2-1, with 10 bases fitting TRBD2. This CDR3 has 15 residues. CDR1 is LNHDA and CDR2 is SQIVND in the germline V gene (reference sequence). J was trimmed by 8 bases and V by 1 base; bases with no gene match: 5. The DNA for the CDR3 is TGTGCCAGTAGTATAGGTTCTAGCGGGAGCTATGAGCAGTTCTTC. Translating gives CASSIGSSGSYEQFF.

The rearrangement links TRBV7-2 to TRBJ2-7; no clear D. Trimming shortened V by 2 bases and J by 3 bases, and 5 bases separated the two germline ends. The CDR3 extends over 12 amino acids. Germline CDR1 SGHTA, CDR2 FQGNSA. The CDR3 DNA reads as TGTGCCAGCAGCTTACAGGACTACGAGCAGTACTTC. This sequence encodes CASSLQDYEQYF.

This clone showed up just once. For the CDR3, the DNA is TGCGCCAGCAGCATCGGCCTTGTCGCCGGGGAGCTGTTTTTT. Amino acid sequence: CASSIGLVAGELFF. This sequence joins TRBV5-1 and TRBJ2-2; D is unresolved. The CDR3 sequence is 14 residues long. Germline CDR1 SGHRS, CDR2 YFSETQ. V was trimmed by 4 bases and J by 6 bases, leaving 13 bases between them.

The V call is TRBV6-1, the J call TRBJ1-5; D remains unclear. This CDR3 spans 13 amino acids. CDR1 is MNHNS and CDR2 is SASEGT in the germline V gene. V was trimmed by 5 bases and J by 1 base, leaving 6 bases between them. This chain's CDR3 is CASSTHSNQPQHF. In DNA form, the CDR3 reads TGTGCCAGCAGTACCCACAGCAATCAGCCCCAGCATTTT.